This T cell receptor (beta chain) was identified during a study of T-cell reconstitution after alpha-beta-depleted transplantation in children. CDR3 length: 15 amino acids. V was cut by 1 base and J by 3 bases, with 12 bases left in between. Germline V gene data show CDR1 as SGHTA and CDR2 as FQGNSA. This clonotype appeared many times. Unique molecular identifiers were used in preparing the TCRbeta library. Via MiXCR, TCRdb re-called the PCR reads, giving one row per CDR3 protein. The data show 90,000 to 95,000 distinct CDR3 sequences, with over 9% seen just once and around 13% held by the top ten. The chain links TRBV7-2 to TRBJ2-5; D is possibly TRBD2 (5 bases). The clonotype comes from a human donor who donated a stem cell graft to a child with inherited bone marrow failure. Material: PBMCs from the stem cell graft donor, obtained from the stem cell graft. CDR3 loop: CASSLVINGEETQYF. The CDR3 DNA is TGTGCCAGCAGCTTAGTTATCAACGGGGAAGAGACCCAGTACTTC.